This TCR beta chain appears in the sequencing data of a study of blood T cell repertoires in COVID-19. Study as a whole: The United States, Italy and Spain provided the acute and convalescent COVID-19 samples. The analysed material was cDNA or gDNA that came from T cells, B-cell-depleted T cells, or PBMCs.

The assay was immunoSEQ multiplex PCR, and TCRdb's table has in-frame clones only and misses some. The data show roughly 120,000 clones, roughly 76% seen once. A single count supports this clone. The CDR3 is 18 residues long. V was pared by 4 bases and J by 2 bases, with 10 bases of the junction left unmatched. The germline gives CDR1 KGHDR, CDR2 SFDVKD. The receptor was derived from a woman in her fifties or sixties with acute or convalescent COVID-19. The genes are TRBV24-1 and TRBJ2-3; 11 bases align to TRBD2. Source material: peripheral blood. For the CDR3, the DNA is TGTGCCACCAGTGACACTACCCTACTAGCGGGGGACACAGATACGCAGTATTTT. It yields the protein CATSDTTLLAGDTDTQYF.